This T cell receptor beta chain was recovered during a study of technical replicates of blood from a handful of donors. The assay was immunoSEQ multiplex PCR, and TCRdb's table has in-frame clones only and misses some. The sample yields about 84,000 clones, 97% seen once. Losses at the gene ends were 5 bases for V and 5 bases for J; bases not matched to a gene: 8. The CDR3 is made up of 16 amino acids. Germline CDR1 and CDR2: MNHEY and SMNVEV (reference sequence). The chain joins TRBV27 to TRBJ2-2; TRBD2 agrees at 10 bases. Sequenced material: T cells isolated from PBMCs. This receptor was taken from a human donor in good health. The CDR3 here is CASSHLAGVRTGELFF. CDR3 sequence (DNA): TGTGCCAGCAGTCACCTAGCGGGAGTAAGGACCGGGGAGCTGTTTTTT.